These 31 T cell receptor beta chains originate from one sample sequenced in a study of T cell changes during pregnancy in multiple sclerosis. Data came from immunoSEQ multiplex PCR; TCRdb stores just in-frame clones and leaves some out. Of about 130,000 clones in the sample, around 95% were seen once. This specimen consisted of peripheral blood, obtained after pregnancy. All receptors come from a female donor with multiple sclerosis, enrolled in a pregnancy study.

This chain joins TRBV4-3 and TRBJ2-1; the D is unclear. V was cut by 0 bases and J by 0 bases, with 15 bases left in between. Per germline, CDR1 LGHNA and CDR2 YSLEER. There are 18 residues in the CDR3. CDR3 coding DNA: TGCGCCAGCAGCCAAGACGATTTTGTGGTAGCCTCCTACAATGAGCAGTTCTTC. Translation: CASSQDDFVVASYNEQFF.

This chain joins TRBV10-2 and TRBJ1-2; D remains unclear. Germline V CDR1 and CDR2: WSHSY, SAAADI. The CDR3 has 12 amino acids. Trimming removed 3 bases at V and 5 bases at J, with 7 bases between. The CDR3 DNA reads TGCGCCAGCAGTGATAGGACTTATGGCTACACCTTC. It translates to CASSDRTYGYTF.

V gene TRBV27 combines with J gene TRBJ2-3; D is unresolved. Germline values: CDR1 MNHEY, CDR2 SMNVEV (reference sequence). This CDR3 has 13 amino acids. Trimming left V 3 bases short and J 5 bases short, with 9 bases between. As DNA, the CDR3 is TGTGCCAGCAGTTTTGAGGTCCGAGATACGCAGTATTTT. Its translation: CASSFEVRDTQYF.

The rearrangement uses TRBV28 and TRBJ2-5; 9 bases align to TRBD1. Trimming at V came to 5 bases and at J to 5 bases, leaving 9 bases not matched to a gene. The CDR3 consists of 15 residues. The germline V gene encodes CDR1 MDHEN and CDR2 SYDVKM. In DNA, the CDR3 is TGTGCCAGCAGTCCGATCCGGGACAGGGAGGAGACCCAGTACTTC. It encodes CASSPIRDREETQYF.

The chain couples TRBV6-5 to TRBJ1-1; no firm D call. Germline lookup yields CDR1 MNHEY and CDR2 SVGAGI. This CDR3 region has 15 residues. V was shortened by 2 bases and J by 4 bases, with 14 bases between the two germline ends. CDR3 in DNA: TGTGCCAGCAGTTACAACCCCCCGGGGAGCACTGAAGCTTTCTTT. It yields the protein CASSYNPPGSTEAFF.

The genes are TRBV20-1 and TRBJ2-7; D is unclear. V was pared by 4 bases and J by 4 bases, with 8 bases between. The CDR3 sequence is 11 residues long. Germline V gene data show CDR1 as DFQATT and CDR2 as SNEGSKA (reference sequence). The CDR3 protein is CSATRIYEQYF. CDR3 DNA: TGCAGTGCTACCAGAATTTACGAGCAGTACTTC.

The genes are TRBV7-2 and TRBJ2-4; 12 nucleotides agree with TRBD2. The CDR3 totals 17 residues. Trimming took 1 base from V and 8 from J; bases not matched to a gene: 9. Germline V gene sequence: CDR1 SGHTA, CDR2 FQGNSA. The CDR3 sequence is CASSLGLAGGYGDIQYF. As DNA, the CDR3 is TGTGCCAGCAGCTTAGGTCTAGCGGGAGGGTATGGTGACATTCAGTACTTC.

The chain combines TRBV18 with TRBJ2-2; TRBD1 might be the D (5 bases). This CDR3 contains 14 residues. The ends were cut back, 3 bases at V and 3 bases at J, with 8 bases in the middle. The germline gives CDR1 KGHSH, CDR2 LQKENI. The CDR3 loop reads CASSPRRDTGELFF. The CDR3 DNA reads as TGTGCCAGCTCACCTCGCAGGGACACCGGGGAGCTGTTTTTT.

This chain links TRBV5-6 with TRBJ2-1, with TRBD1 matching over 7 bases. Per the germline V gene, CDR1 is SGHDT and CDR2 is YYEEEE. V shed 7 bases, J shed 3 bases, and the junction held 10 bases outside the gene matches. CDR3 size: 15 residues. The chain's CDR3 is CASGQRGPVYNEQFF. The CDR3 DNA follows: TGTGCCAGCGGTCAGAGGGGGCCGGTCTACAATGAGCAGTTCTTC.

CDR3 nucleotides: TGTGCCAGCAGCCCGGCGCAAGGGGTTGGTAGTTCACCCCTCCACTTT. Its translation: CASSPAQGVGSSPLHF. The chain uses TRBV5-4 and TRBJ1-6; weak D call: TRBD1 (5 bases). V was pared by 4 bases and J by 9 bases, with 20 bases between. This CDR3 is 16 amino acids long. The germline V gene encodes CDR1 SGHNT and CDR2 YYREEE (reference sequence).

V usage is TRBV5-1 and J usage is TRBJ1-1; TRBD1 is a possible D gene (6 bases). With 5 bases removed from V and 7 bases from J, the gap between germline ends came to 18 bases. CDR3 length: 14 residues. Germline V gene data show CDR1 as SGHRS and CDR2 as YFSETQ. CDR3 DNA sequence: TGCGCCAGCAGTTCGGACAGAAGAAGTGGTGAAGCTTTCTTT. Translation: CASSSDRRSGEAFF.

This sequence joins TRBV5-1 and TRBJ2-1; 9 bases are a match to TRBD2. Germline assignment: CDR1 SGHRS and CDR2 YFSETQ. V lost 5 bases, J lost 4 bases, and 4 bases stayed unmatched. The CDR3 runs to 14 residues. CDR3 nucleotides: TGCGCCAGCAGGGGGACTAGCATTTACAATGAGCAGTTCTTC. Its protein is CASRGTSIYNEQFF.

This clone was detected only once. The CDR3 reads CASSVRTSYEQYF. In nucleotides, the CDR3 is TGTGCCAGCAGTGTGAGGACATCCTACGAGCAGTACTTC. The V gene is TRBV2, the J gene TRBJ2-7; D possibly corresponds to TRBD1 (5 bases). Trimming left V 4 bases short and J 1 base short, with 8 bases between. The CDR3 runs 13 residues. Germline-derived CDR1 and CDR2 are SNHLY and FYNNEI.

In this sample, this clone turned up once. In nucleotides, the CDR3 is TGTGCCAGCAGTTTCCGGGGGTCGGAGTGGGTTCAGCCCCAGCATTTT. This gives the protein CASSFRGSEWVQPQHF. This chain links TRBV28 with TRBJ1-5; maybe TRBD1 (5 bases). V was clipped by 3 bases and J by 6 bases, with 18 bases between them. Germline lookup yields CDR1 MDHEN and CDR2 SYDVKM. This CDR3 region has 16 residues.

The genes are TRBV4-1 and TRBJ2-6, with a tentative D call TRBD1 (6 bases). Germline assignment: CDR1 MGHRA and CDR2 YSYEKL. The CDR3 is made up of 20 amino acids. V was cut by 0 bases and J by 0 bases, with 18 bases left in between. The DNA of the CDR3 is TGCGCCAGCAGCCAAGACGGTTTGGGGGCTGCAACCTCTGGGGCCAACGTCCTGACTTTC. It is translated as CASSQDGLGAATSGANVLTF.

The CDR3 coding sequence is TGCGCCAGCAGCTTGGGGGCACCCACCGGGGAGCTGTTTTTT. Encoded protein: CASSLGAPTGELFF. V and J are TRBV5-1 and TRBJ2-2; D is unresolved. V was clipped by 0 bases and J by 4 bases, with 7 bases between them. The CDR3 is 14 residues long. The germline CDR1 and CDR2 sequences are SGHRS and YFSETQ.

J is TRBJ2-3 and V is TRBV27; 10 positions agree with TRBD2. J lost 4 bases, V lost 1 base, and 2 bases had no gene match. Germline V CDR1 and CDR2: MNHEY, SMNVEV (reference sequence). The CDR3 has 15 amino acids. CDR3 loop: CASSLWGLAPDTQYF. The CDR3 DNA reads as TGTGCCAGCAGTTTATGGGGACTAGCGCCAGATACGCAGTATTTT.

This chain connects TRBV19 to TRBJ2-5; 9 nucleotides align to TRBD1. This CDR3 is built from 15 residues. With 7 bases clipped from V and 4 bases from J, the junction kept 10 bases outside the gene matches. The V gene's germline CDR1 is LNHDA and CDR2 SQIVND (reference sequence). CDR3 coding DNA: TGTGCCAGTACTCAAAACAGGGGGCTCGGAGAGACCCAGTACTTC. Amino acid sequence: CASTQNRGLGETQYF.

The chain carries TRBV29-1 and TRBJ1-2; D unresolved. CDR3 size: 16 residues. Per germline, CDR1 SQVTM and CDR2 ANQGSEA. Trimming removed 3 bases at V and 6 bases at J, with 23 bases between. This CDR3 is CSVDPGEGAMGNGYTF. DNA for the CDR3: TGCAGCGTTGACCCGGGTGAGGGTGCAATGGGGAATGGCTACACCTTC.

In DNA, the CDR3 is TGTGCCTGGAGTGTAAGGGCGGTGGGGGGCCAAGAGACCCAGTACTTC. This sequence encodes CAWSVRAVGGQETQYF. The V and J genes are TRBV30 and TRBJ2-5; D might be TRBD2 (6 bases). The germline V gene encodes CDR1 GTSNPN and CDR2 SVGIG (reference sequence). This CDR3 has 16 residues. Trimming took off 0 bases at V and 1 base at J, with 15 bases between the two ends.

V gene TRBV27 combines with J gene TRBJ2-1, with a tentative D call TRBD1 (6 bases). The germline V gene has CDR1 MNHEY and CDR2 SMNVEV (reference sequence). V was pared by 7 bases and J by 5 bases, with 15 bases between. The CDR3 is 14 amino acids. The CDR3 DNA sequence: TGTGCCAGCAATAATTTCAGGGGAGACAATGAGCAGTTCTTC. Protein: CASNNFRGDNEQFF.

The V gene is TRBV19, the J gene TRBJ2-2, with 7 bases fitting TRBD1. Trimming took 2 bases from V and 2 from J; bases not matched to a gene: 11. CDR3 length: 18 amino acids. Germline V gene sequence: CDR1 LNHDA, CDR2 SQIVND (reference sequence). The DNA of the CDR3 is TGTGCCAGTAGTATAAATCCCCCCGGGACAGTCAACACCGGGGAGCTGTTTTTT. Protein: CASSINPPGTVNTGELFF. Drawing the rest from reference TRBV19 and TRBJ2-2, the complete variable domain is DGGITQSPKYLFRKEGQNVTLSCEQNLNHDAMYWYRQDPGQGLRLIYYSQIVNDFQKGDIAEGYSVSREKKESFPLTVTSAQKNPTAFYLCASSINPPGTVNTGELFFGEGSRLTVL.

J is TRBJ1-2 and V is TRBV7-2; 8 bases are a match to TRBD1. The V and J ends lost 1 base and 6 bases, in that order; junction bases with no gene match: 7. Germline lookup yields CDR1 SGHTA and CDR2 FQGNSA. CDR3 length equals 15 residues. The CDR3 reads CASSLGPGQGDGYTF. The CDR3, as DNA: TGTGCCAGCAGCTTAGGCCCTGGACAGGGAGATGGCTACACCTTC.

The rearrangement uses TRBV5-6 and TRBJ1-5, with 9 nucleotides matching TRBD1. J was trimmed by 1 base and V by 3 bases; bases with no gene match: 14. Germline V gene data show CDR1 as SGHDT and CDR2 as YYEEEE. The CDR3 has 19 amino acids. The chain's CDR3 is CASSYQTGGGLGSNQPQHF. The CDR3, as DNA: TGTGCCAGCAGCTATCAAACAGGGGGCGGGTTGGGAAGCAATCAGCCCCAGCATTTT.

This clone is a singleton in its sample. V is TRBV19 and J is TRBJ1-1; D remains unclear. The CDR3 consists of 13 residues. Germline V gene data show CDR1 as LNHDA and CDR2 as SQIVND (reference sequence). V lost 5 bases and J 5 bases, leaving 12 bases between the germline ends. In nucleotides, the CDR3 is TGTGCCAGTAGTCGACTATCGGGAACTGAAGCTTTCTTT. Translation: CASSRLSGTEAFF.

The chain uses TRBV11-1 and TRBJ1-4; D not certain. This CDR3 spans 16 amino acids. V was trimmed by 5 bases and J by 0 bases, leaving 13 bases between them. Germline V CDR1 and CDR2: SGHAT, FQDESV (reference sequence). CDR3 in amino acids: CASSLRVAATNEKLFF. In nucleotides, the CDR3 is TGTGCCAGCAGCCTCCGGGTGGCAGCAACTAATGAAAAACTGTTTTTT.

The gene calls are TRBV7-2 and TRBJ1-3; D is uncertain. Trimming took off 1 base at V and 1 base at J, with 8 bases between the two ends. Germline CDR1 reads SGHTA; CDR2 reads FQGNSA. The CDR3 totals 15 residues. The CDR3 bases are TGTGCCAGCAGCTTAGTTTCAGAATCTGGAAACACCATATATTTT. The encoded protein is CASSLVSESGNTIYF. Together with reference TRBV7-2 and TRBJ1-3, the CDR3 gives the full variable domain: GAGVSQSPSNKVTEKGKDVELRCDPISGHTALYWYRQSLGQGLEFLIYFQGNSAPDKSGLPSDRFSAERTGGSVSTLTIQRTQQEDSAVYLCASSLVSESGNTIYFGEGSWLTVV.

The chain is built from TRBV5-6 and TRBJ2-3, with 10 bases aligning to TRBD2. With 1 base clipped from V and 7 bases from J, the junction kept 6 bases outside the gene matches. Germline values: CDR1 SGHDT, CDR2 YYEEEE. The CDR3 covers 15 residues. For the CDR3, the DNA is TGTGCCAGCAGCTTGCCTAGCGGGAGTCCTAATACGCAGTATTTT. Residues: CASSLPSGSPNTQYF.

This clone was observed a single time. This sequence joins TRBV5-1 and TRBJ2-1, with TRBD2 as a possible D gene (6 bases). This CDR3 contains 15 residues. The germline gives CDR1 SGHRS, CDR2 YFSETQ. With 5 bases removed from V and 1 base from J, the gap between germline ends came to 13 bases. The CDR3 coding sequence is TGCGCCAGCAGGGAGGGAGGCTTATCCTACAATGAGCAGTTCTTC. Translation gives CASREGGLSYNEQFF.

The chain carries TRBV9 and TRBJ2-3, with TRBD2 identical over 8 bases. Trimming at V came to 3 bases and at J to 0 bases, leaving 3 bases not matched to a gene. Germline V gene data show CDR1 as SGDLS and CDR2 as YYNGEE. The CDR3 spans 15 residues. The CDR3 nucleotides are TGTGCCAGCAGCGACGGGGGGGGTAGCACAGATACGCAGTATTTT. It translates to CASSDGGGSTDTQYF.

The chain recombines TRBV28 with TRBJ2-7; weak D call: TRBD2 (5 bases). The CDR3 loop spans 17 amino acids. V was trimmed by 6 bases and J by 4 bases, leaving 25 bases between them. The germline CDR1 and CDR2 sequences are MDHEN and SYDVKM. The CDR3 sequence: CASRHNRASGSGYEQYF. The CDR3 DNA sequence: TGTGCCAGCAGGCACAACCGGGCTTCGGGGAGCGGTTACGAGCAGTACTTC.